Below, one T cell receptor (beta chain) is given with its context. Clones were read by immunoSEQ multiplex PCR, and TCRdb kept only the in-frame ones, dropping some. The sample has about 53,000 clones, roughly 89% seen once. The data were taken from a study of blood T cell repertoires in COVID-19. Trimming took off 4 bases at V and 5 bases at J, with 18 bases between the two ends. This CDR3 region has 16 residues. From germline, CDR1 is PRHDT and CDR2 FYEKMQ (reference sequence). J is TRBJ1-5 and V is TRBV13, with D perhaps TRBD1 (5 bases). This sequence originates from a man aged 50 to 59 with acute or convalescent COVID-19. The sample consisted of peripheral blood. CDR3 amino acids: CASSSRGSPLDQPQHF. As DNA, the CDR3 is TGTGCCAGCAGCTCACGGGGGAGCCCCCTAGATCAGCCCCAGCATTTT.